This entry lists 21 T cell receptor beta chains sequenced from one sample in a study of T-cell reconstitution after alpha-beta-depleted transplantation in children. Preparation of the TCRbeta library involved a method that used unique molecular identifiers. Via MiXCR, TCRdb re-called the PCR reads, giving one row per CDR3 protein. This repertoire shows about 830,000 distinct CDR3 sequences, 16% found once; its top ten account for around 5%. This specimen was PBMCs, mostly from graft donor cells, taken 360 days after TCRalphabeta/CD19-depleted stem cell transplant. Source of these receptors: a male patient younger than 18 who had a stem cell transplant for acute lymphoblastic leukemia, so the T cells may come from the graft donor.

This clonotype was seen a few times. This rearrangement joins TRBV10-3 to TRBJ1-5; TRBD1 aligns across 8 bases. V was clipped by 0 bases and J by 7 bases; unmatched bases: 5. The germline V gene encodes CDR1 ENHRY and CDR2 SYGVKD. This CDR3 is 15 amino acids long. The CDR3 spells CAISESQGARQPQHF. The CDR3 bases are TGTGCCATCAGTGAGTCTCAGGGGGCTCGACAGCCCCAGCATTTT.

This chain uses TRBV7-9 with TRBJ2-3; TRBD2 agrees at 11 bases. The CDR3 spans 16 residues. Germline values: CDR1 SEHNR, CDR2 FQNEAQ (reference sequence). Losses at the gene ends were 5 bases for V and 5 bases for J; bases not matched to a gene: 9. CDR3 sequence (DNA): TGTGCCAGCAGCGCGACCGGGACTAGCGGCGTAGATACGCAGTATTTT. Encoded protein: CASSATGTSGVDTQYF.

This clonotype has more than one count but fewer than ten. In DNA, the CDR3 is TGTGCCAGCAGCCTATCGACAGGGACCAACTACGAGCAGTACTTC. It codes for CASSLSTGTNYEQYF. The V gene is TRBV12-3 or TRBV12-4, the J gene TRBJ2-7; TRBD1 agrees at 7 bases. This CDR3 contains 15 residues. V was clipped by 6 bases and J by 3 bases; unmatched bases: 11.

The rearrangement uses TRBV12-3 or TRBV12-4 and TRBJ1-5, with 12 bases lining up with TRBD1. J gave up 6 bases and V 3 bases, and 12 bases lay outside the gene matches. The CDR3 runs 18 residues. This CDR3 reads CASSFYGVGQGARQPQHF. In DNA form, the CDR3 reads TGTGCCAGCAGTTTCTATGGGGTGGGACAGGGGGCTCGTCAGCCCCAGCATTTT.

Of note for this clonotype: A much larger clonotype is one base distant, so this may be a read error. The V gene is TRBV28, the J gene TRBJ2-2; D gene ambiguous. The CDR3 is 13 amino acids. Germline V lookup: CDR1 MDHEN, CDR2 SYDVKM. CDR3 residues: CASGFPITGELFF. The CDR3 bases are TGTGCCAGCGGTTTCCCGATCACCGGGGAGCTGTTTTTT.

This clonotype was found once. For the CDR3, the DNA is TGTGCCAGCAGCTTAGTACCCGGACAGCACATTCAGTACTTC. The encoded protein is CASSLVPGQHIQYF. The chain carries TRBV7-2 and TRBJ2-4; TRBD1 might be the D (6 bases). The CDR3 contains 14 residues. CDR1 is SGHTA and CDR2 is FQGNSA in the germline V gene. Between the trimmed V and J ends, which lost 1 base and 8 bases, there was a span of 12 bases. Supplemented by reference TRBV7-2 and TRBJ2-4, the full variable domain reads GAGVSQSPSNKVTEKGKDVELRCDPISGHTALYWYRQSLGQGLEFLIYFQGNSAPDKSGLPSDRFSAERTGGSVSTLTIQRTQQEDSAVYLCASSLVPGQHIQYFGAGTRLSVL.

This chain uses TRBV20-1 with TRBJ2-3, with D perhaps matching TRBD2 (6 bases). Germline V gene lookup returns CDR1 DFQATT and CDR2 SNEGSKA (reference sequence). Trimming took off 6 bases at V and 6 bases at J, with 19 bases between the two ends. The CDR3 is made up of 14 amino acids. The CDR3 region is CSATRAGPLDTQYF. The DNA of the CDR3 is TGCAGTGCCACCCGGGCGGGGCCTCTGGATACGCAGTATTTT.

This clonotype was observed a handful of times. The chain combines TRBV5-1 with TRBJ1-2, with a weak D call TRBD1 (6 bases). The CDR3 totals 15 residues. The V gene's germline CDR1 is SGHRS and CDR2 YFSETQ. V was cut by 2 bases and J by 3 bases, with 14 bases left in between. The CDR3 DNA sequence: TGCGCCAGCAGCTTCAACGGCAGGGGTGACTATGGCTACACCTTC. Protein sequence: CASSFNGRGDYGYTF.

This clonotype was detected only a few times. The rearrangement uses TRBV5-1 and TRBJ2-7; 7 nucleotides agree with TRBD1. The CDR3 is made up of 15 amino acids. Germline CDR1 is SGHRS and CDR2 is YFSETQ. V was clipped by 4 bases and J by 5 bases; unmatched bases: 12. The CDR3 coding sequence is TGCGCCAGCAGCCAAGTGGGACAGCCGGTCCACGAGCAGTACTTC. Its translation: CASSQVGQPVHEQYF.

The chain has TRBV7-2 and TRBJ2-1; 7 bases align to TRBD2. Germline V gene lookup returns CDR1 SGHTA and CDR2 FQGNSA. The CDR3 sequence is 14 residues long. Unmatched junction bases numbered 5, after V lost 2 bases and J lost 7 bases. As DNA, the CDR3 is TGTGCCAGCAGCTTAAGGCGGGGGTGGAATGAGCAGTTCTTC. Translating it yields CASSLRRGWNEQFF.

This clonotype was detected only a few times. CDR3 nucleotide sequence: TGCGCCAGCAGCTTCTTGACAGGCCCGTACGAGCAGTACTTC. Protein product: CASSFLTGPYEQYF. V usage is TRBV5-1 and J usage is TRBJ2-7, with D possibly being TRBD1 (6 bases). The germline V gene encodes CDR1 SGHRS and CDR2 YFSETQ. The ends were cut back, 2 bases at V and 4 bases at J, with 13 bases in the middle. CDR3 size: 14 residues.

The chain is built from TRBV12-5 and TRBJ2-2; 10 bases line up with TRBD1. The germline CDR1 and CDR2 sequences are LGHNT and FRNRAP. The V segment lost 5 bases and the J segment 7 bases; nucleotides outside the gene matches: 7. The CDR3 runs to 15 residues. CDR3 DNA sequence: TGTGCTAGTGGTCCCGACAGGGGGCGAAACGGGGAGCTGTTTTTT. This sequence encodes CASGPDRGRNGELFF.

Ten or more counts support this clonotype. The chain links TRBV28 to TRBJ2-1; 7 nucleotides line up with TRBD1. The CDR3 length is 14 residues. From germline, CDR1 is MDHEN and CDR2 SYDVKM. The junction had 4 bases not matched to a gene; V was cut back by 2 bases and J by 6 bases. CDR3 in amino acids: CASSLPRQGNEQFF. CDR3 bases: TGTGCCAGCAGTTTACCGAGACAGGGCAATGAGCAGTTCTTC.

The chain links TRBV7-9 to TRBJ2-7; 10 bases agree with TRBD1. From germline, CDR1 is SEHNR and CDR2 FQNEAQ (reference sequence). This CDR3 region has 15 residues. V gave up 5 bases and J gave up 7 bases; unmatched junction bases: 11. CDR3 loop: CASSARQGALREQYF. CDR3 DNA: TGTGCCAGCAGCGCGAGACAGGGGGCGCTGAGGGAGCAGTACTTC.

This clonotype was counted a few times. V is TRBV11-2 and J is TRBJ2-7; TRBD1 aligns across 7 bases. V shed 9 bases and J 1 base; nucleotides not matched to a gene: 6. Germline V gives CDR1 SGHAT, CDR2 FQNNGV. The CDR3 length is 13 residues. The CDR3 here is CASPGTASYEQYF. CDR3 nucleotide sequence: TGTGCCAGTCCCGGGACAGCATCCTACGAGCAGTACTTC.

This clonotype has more than one count but fewer than ten. The chain combines TRBV27 with TRBJ2-7; 10 bases agree with TRBD2. J gave up 1 base and V 3 bases, and 9 bases lay outside the gene matches. The CDR3 totals 17 residues. Germline CDR1 reads MNHEY; CDR2 reads SMNVEV (reference sequence). The CDR3 is CASSLAATSGLSYEQYF. The CDR3 DNA follows: TGTGCCAGCAGTTTGGCCGCGACTAGCGGGTTGTCCTACGAGCAGTACTTC.

The chain combines TRBV5-1 with TRBJ2-1, with TRBD2 matching 11 bases. With 1 base clipped from V and 6 bases from J, the junction kept 12 bases outside the gene matches. This CDR3 region has 18 residues. Germline loops: CDR1 SGHRS, CDR2 YFSETQ. CDR3 amino acids: CASSLSGWLAGGGNEQFF. The CDR3 bases are TGCGCCAGCAGCTTGTCCGGCTGGCTAGCGGGAGGTGGCAATGAGCAGTTCTTC.

This clonotype has a handful of counts. This chain connects TRBV12-3 or TRBV12-4 to TRBJ2-7; D not resolved. The V end was cut by 3 bases, the J end by 0 bases, with 15 bases between. The CDR3 loop spans 16 amino acids. The DNA for the CDR3 is TGTGCCAGCAGTTTCGCGGCTGGCAGGTTCTCCTACGAGCAGTACTTC. Translation gives CASSFAAGRFSYEQYF.

In this sample, this clonotype turned up many times. The CDR3 is CSVKRGVNTEAFF. The CDR3 DNA sequence: TGCAGTGTTAAGAGGGGGGTGAACACTGAAGCTTTCTTT. This chain uses TRBV20-1 with TRBJ1-1, with D maybe TRBD1 (6 bases). This CDR3 comprises 13 residues. From germline, CDR1 is DFQATT and CDR2 SNEGSKA (reference sequence). V was clipped by 7 bases and J by 0 bases, with 12 bases between them.

The chain recombines TRBV4-1 with TRBJ2-7, with TRBD1 identical over 7 bases. V was clipped by 3 bases and J by 2 bases; unmatched bases: 10. The germline CDR1 and CDR2 sequences are MGHRA and YSYEKL. The CDR3 consists of 16 residues. The CDR3 loop is CASSHKGRQGAYEQYF. The CDR3 DNA reads as TGCGCCAGCAGCCACAAGGGGCGACAGGGAGCCTACGAGCAGTACTTC.

V gene TRBV20-1 combines with J gene TRBJ1-2; no reliable D call. Trimming left V 5 bases short and J 3 bases short, with 13 bases between. The CDR3 has 13 amino acids. Germline V gene data show CDR1 as DFQATT and CDR2 as SNEGSKA (reference sequence). The CDR3, as DNA: TGCAGTGCTCCTCCCCCCGGCGACTATGGCTACACCTTC. Protein sequence: CSAPPPGDYGYTF.